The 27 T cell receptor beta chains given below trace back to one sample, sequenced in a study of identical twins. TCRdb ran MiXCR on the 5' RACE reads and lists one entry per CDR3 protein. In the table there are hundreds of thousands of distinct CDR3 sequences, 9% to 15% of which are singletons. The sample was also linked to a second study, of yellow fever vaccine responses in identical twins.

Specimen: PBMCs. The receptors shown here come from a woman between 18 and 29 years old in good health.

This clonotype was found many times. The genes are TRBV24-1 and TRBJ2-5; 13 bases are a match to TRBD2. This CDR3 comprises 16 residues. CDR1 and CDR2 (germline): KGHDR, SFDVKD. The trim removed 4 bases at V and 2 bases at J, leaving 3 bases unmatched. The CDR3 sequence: CATSEWTSGGQETQYF. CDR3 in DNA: TGTGCCACCAGTGAATGGACTAGCGGGGGACAAGAGACCCAGTACTTC.

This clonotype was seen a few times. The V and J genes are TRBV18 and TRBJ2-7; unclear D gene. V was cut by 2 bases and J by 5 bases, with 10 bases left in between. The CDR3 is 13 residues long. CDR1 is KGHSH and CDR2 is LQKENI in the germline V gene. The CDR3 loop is CASSPRELDEQYF. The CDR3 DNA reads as TGTGCCAGCTCACCAAGGGAACTGGACGAGCAGTACTTC.

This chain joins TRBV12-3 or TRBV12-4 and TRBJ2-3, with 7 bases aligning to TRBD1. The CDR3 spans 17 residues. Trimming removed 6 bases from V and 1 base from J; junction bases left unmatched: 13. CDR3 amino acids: CASSLLRTGIGTDTQYF. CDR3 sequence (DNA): TGTGCCAGCAGCCTACTTCGGACAGGTATTGGCACAGATACGCAGTATTTT.

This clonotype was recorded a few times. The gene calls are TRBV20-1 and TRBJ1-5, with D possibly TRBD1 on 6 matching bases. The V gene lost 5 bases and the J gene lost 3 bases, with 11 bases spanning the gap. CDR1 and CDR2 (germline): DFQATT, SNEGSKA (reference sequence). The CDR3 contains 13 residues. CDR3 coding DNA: TGCAGTGCTCTTCGGGACACCAATCAGCCCCAGCATTTT. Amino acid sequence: CSALRDTNQPQHF.

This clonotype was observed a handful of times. The CDR3 sequence is CASSEEVGVINEQFF. For the CDR3, the DNA is TGTGCCAGCAGTGAAGAGGTGGGAGTGATCAATGAGCAGTTCTTC. This rearrangement joins TRBV6-1 to TRBJ2-1, with a tentative D call TRBD2 (5 bases). Germline V gives CDR1 MNHNS, CDR2 SASEGT. The CDR3 runs 15 residues. V was trimmed by 1 base and J by 6 bases, leaving 13 bases between them.

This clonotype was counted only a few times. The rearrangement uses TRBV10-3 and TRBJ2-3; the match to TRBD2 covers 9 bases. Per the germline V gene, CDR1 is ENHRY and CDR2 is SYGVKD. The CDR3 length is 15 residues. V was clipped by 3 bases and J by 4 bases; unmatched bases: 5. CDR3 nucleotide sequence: TGTGCCATCAGTGAAGCTAGCGGGATGGCAGATACGCAGTATTTT. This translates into CAISEASGMADTQYF.

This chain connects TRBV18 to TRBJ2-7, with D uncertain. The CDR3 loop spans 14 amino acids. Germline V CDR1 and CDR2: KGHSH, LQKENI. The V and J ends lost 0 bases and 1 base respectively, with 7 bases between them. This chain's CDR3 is CASSPPSRSYEQYF. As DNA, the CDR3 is TGTGCCAGCTCACCACCCAGCCGTTCCTACGAGCAGTACTTC.

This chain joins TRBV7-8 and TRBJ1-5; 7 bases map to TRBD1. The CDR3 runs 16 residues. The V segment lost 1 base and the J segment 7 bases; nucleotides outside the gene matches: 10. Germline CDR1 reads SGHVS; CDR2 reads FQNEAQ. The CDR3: CASSLGFRGEWQPQHF. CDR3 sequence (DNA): TGTGCCAGCAGCTTAGGGTTCAGGGGGGAGTGGCAGCCCCAGCATTTT. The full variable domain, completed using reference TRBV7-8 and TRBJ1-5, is GAGVSQSPRYKVAKRGQDVALRCDPISGHVSLFWYQQALGQGPEFLTYFQNEAQLDKSGLPSDRFFAERPEGSVSTLKIQRTQQEDSAVYLCASSLGFRGEWQPQHFGDGTRLSIL.

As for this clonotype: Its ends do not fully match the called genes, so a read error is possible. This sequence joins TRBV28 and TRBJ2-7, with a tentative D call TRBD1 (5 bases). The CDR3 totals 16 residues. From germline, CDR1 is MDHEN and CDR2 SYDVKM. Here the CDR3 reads CASSIWGSGTPHEQYF. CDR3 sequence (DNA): TGTGCCAGCAGTATATGGGGCTCGGGTACTCCCCACGAGCAGTACTTC.

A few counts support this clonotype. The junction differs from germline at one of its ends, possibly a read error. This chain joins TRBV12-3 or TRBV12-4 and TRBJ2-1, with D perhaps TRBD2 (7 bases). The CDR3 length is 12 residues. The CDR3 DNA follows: TGCTCGACGAAAAGGGGGGGCGATGAGCAGTTCTTC. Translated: CSTKRGGDEQFF.

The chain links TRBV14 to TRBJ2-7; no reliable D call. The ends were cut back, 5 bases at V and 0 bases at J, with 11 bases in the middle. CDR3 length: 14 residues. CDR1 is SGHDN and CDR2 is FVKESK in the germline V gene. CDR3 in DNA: TGTGCCAGCAGCGTCATCATGGACTCCTACGAGCAGTACTTC. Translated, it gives CASSVIMDSYEQYF.

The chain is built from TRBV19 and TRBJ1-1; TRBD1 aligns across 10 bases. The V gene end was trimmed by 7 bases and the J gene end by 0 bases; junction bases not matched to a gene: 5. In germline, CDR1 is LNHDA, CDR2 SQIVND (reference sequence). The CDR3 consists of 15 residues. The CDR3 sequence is CASKGTGVMNTEAFF. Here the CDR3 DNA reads TGTGCCAGTAAGGGGACAGGGGTTATGAACACTGAAGCTTTCTTT.

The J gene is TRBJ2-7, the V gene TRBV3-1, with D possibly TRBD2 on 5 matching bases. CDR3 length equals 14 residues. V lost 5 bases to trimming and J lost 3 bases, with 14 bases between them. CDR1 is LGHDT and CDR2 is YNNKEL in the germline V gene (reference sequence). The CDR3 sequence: CASSSTRGFYEQYF. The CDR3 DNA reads TGTGCCAGCAGCTCTACCCGGGGATTCTACGAGCAGTACTTC.

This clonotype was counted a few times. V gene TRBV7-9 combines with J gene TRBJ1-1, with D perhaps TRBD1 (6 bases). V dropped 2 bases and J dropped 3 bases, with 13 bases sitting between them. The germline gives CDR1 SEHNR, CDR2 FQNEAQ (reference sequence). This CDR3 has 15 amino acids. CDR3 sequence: CASSLITGRDTEAFF. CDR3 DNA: TGTGCCAGCAGCTTAATTACAGGGAGAGACACTGAAGCTTTCTTT.

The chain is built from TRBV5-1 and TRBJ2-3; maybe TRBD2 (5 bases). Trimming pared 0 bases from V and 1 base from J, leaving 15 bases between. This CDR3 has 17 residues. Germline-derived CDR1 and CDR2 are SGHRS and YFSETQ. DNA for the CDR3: TGCGCCAGCAGCTTGGCCCTAGTTGGAGCGGGCACAGATACGCAGTATTTT. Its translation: CASSLALVGAGTDTQYF.

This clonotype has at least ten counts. The CDR3 bases are TGCGCCAGCAGCTTGGAAGGTGGACGGAGAAACACCGGGGAGCTGTTTTTT. This gives the protein CASSLEGGRRNTGELFF. The chain recombines TRBV5-1 with TRBJ2-2; D unresolved. CDR1 is SGHRS and CDR2 is YFSETQ in the germline V gene. This CDR3 is 17 amino acids long. With 0 bases removed from V and 2 bases from J, the gap between germline ends came to 14 bases.

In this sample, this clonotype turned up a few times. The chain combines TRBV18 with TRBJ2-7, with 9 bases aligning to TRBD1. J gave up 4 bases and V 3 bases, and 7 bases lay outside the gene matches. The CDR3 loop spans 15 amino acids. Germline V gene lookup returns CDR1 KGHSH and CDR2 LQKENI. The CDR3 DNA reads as TGTGCCAGCTCACCGCCGGGACAGGGCCGATACGAGCAGTACTTC. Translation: CASSPPGQGRYEQYF.

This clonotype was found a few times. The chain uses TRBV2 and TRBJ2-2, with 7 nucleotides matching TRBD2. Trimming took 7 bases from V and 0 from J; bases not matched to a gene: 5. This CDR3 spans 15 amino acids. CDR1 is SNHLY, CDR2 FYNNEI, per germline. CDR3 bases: TGTGCCAGCACTGCTCTAGCGGCGAACACCGGGGAGCTGTTTTTT. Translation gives CASTALAANTGELFF.

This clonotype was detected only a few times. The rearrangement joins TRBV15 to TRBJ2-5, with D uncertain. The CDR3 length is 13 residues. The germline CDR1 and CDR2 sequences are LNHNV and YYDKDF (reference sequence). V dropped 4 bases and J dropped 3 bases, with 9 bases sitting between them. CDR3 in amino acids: CATSTNREETQYF. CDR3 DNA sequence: TGTGCCACCAGCACTAACAGAGAAGAGACCCAGTACTTC.

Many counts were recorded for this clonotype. CDR3 amino acids: CASSLRLGEAQYF. DNA for the CDR3: TGTGCCAGCAGTTTGAGACTGGGGGAGGCGCAGTATTTT. The V and J genes are TRBV12-3 or TRBV12-4 and TRBJ2-3; TRBD2 is a possible D gene (6 bases). The CDR3 covers 13 residues. The V end lost 3 bases, the J end lost 10 bases, and 14 bases lay between the germline ends.

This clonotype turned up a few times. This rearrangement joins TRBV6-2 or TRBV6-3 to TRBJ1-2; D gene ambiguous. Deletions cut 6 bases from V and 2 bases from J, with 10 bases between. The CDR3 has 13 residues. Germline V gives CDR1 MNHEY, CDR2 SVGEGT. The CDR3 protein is CASRNGANYGYTF. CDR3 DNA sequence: TGTGCCAGCAGGAACGGAGCGAACTATGGCTACACCTTC.

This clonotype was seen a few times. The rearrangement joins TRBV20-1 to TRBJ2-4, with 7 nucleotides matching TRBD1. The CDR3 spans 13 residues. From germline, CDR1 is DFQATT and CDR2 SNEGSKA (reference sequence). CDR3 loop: CSAPTTGKNIQYF. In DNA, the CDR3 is TGCAGCGCCCCAACGACAGGGAAAAACATTCAGTACTTC.

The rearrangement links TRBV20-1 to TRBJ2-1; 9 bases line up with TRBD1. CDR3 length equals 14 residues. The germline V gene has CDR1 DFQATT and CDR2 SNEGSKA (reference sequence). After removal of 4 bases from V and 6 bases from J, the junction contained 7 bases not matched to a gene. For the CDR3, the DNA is TGCAGTGCTACCGGACAGGGGACGGCCAATGAGCAGTTCTTC. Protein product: CSATGQGTANEQFF.

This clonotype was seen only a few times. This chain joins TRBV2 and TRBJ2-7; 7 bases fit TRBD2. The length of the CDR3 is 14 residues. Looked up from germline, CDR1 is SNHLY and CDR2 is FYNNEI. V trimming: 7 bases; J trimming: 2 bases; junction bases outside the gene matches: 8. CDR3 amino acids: CASTLSGGTYEQYF. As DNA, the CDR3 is TGTGCCAGCACTCTTTCGGGAGGCACCTACGAGCAGTACTTC.

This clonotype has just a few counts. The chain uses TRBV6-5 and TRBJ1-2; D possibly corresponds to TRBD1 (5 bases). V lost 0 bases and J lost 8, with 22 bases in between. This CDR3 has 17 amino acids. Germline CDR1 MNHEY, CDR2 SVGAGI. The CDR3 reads CASSYSVRRGAGGGYTF. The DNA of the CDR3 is TGTGCCAGCAGTTACTCGGTGCGGAGGGGCGCAGGAGGGGGCTACACCTTC.

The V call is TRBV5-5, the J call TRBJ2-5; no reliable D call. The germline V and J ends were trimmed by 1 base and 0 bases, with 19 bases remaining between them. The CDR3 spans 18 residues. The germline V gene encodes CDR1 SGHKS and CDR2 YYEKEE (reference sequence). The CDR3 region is CASSLISGSVRYQETQYF. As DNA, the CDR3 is TGTGCCAGCAGCTTGATTTCCGGGTCAGTGAGATACCAAGAGACCCAGTACTTC.

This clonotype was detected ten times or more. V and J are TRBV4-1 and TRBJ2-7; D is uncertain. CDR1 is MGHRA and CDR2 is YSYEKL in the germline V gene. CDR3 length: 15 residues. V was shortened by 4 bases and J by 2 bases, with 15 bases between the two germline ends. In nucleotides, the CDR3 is TGCGCCAGCAGCCCCATTTTGAAGGCCCCCTACGAGCAGTACTTC. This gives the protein CASSPILKAPYEQYF.